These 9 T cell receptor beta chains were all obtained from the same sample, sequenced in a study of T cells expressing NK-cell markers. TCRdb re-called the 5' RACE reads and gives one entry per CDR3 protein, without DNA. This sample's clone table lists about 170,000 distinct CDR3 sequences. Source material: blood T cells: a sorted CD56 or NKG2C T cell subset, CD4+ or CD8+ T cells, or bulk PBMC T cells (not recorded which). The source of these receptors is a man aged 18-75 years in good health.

The chain's CDR3 is CASTGAGRGLRGYTF. This chain uses TRBV7-3 with TRBJ1-2; as DNA is missing, the TRBD1 call by TCRdb cannot be tested. This CDR3 is 15 amino acids long. CDR1 is SGHTA and CDR2 is FQGTGA in the germline V gene.

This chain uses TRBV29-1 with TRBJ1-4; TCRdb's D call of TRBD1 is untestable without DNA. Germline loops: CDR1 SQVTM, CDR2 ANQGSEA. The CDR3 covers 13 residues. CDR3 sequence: CSVGVAGSEKLFF.

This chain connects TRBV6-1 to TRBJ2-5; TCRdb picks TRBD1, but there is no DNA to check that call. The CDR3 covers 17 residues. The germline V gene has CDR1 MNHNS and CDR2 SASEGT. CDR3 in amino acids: CASSEELGGMNQETQYF.

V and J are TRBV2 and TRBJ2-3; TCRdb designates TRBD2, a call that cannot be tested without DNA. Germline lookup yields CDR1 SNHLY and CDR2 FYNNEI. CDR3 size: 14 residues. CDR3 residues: CASSASGDTDTQYF.

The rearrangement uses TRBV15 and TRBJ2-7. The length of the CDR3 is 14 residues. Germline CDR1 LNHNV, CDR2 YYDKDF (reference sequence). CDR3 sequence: CATSRVAASYEQYF.

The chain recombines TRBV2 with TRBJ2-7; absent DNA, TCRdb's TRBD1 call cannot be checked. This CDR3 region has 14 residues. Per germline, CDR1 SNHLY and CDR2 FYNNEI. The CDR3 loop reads CASKRGIGGLEQYF.

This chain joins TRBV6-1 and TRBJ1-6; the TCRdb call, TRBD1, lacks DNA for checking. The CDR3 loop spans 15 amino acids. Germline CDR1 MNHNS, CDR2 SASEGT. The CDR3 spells CASSEAWTGNSPLHF.

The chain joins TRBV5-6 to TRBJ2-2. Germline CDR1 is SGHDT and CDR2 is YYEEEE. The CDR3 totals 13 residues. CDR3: CASSLNEASELFF.

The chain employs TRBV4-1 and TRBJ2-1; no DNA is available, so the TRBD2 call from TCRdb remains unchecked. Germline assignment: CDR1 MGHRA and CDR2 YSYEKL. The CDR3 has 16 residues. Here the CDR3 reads CASSRTGLAGYNEQFF.